The clone carrying this T cell receptor (beta chain) was counted ten times or more. Its matching antigen is unknown. These data come from a study of CD8 T cells in ankylosing spondylitis. General observations from the study: Disease-linked clones reportedly showed significant enrichment in matched ankylosing spondylitis synovial fluid. Within ankylosing spondylitis blood, a TCR beta motif made up of eight or nine highly homologous variants appeared to be characteristic. Disease-associated clonotypes exhibited CD8+ identity and were relatively infrequent in peripheral blood. Prior literature has documented some motif variants in synovial fluid and blood from reactive arthritis.

TCRdb redid the calling of the 5' RACE reads with MiXCR, one entry per CDR3 protein. The repertoire holds 240,000 or so distinct CDR3 sequences, about 10% seen once, with under 7% in the top ten. This clonotype was sampled from a male donor with ankylosing spondylitis or in good health (not recorded which). Input material: blood, either unsorted or a sorted T cell fraction (not recorded which).

The CDR3 DNA follows: TGCAGCGTAGATGGAGTAACCTACAATGAGCAGTTCTTC. Translating it yields CSVDGVTYNEQFF. V and J are TRBV29-1 and TRBJ2-1; D gene unclear. Germline values: CDR1 SQVTM, CDR2 ANQGSEA. The V end was cut by 6 bases, the J end by 2 bases, with 11 bases between. This CDR3 contains 13 residues.